The clone carrying this T cell receptor (beta chain) came up a few times. Its antigen remains unidentified. The data were taken from a study of T cell repertoires in cytomegalovirus infection. Study details: In public TCR beta signatures, there were indications of both CMV infection and matching HLA type. Study-wide findings and caveats: Carriers of CMV plus the relevant HLA were identified by cumulative public TCR beta family frequency. HLA-C-restricted CMV-specific TCR beta clonotypes were dominant in the ex vivo response.

The V and J ends lost 4 bases and 4 bases, in that order; junction bases with no gene match: 9. Germline-derived CDR1 and CDR2 are SEHNR and FQNEAQ (reference sequence). CDR3 length equals 15 residues. Via MiXCR, TCRdb re-called the reads, giving one row per CDR3 protein. Counted here are 150,000 to 200,000 distinct CDR3 sequences, around an eighth occurring once; the ten biggest clones make up over 25%. The material sequenced was PBMCs. The origin of this receptor is a human donor in good health (CMV status not recorded). Some clones in this sample may be carry-over from other donors' samples. The V gene is TRBV7-9, the J gene TRBJ1-2, with TRBD1 matching 7 bases. The CDR3 is CASSSHLRDSYGYTF. CDR3 nucleotide sequence: TGTGCCAGCAGCTCCCACCTCCGGGACAGCTATGGCTACACCTTC.